This T cell receptor (beta chain) stems from a study of cytomegalovirus exposure and HLA in healthy donors. Findings of the study overall: Reportedly, diagnosis of cytomegalovirus status by the classifier showed high specificity and sensitivity. Presence/absence analyses treated sequencing depth as roughly uniform across donors. Accurate HLA-A and HLA-B prediction from TCR beta sequences was reported for most subjects. CMV serostatus alone was available as immune exposure information.

Note on this clone: The antigen remains undetermined.

60 Vbeta and 13 Jbeta primers were used in PCR. Sequencing was performed with immunoSEQ multiplex PCR; in TCRdb, only in-frame clones are kept and a portion is missing. The sample includes under 150,000 clones, about 80% of them seen just once. The receptor was isolated from a woman in her thirties or forties in good health and CMV-seronegative. The sequenced sample was PBMCs.

The CDR3 loop is CASSPLGGQETQYF. CDR3 bases: TGCGCCAGCAGCCCGCTGGGGGGCCAAGAGACCCAGTACTTC. The chain is built from TRBV5-1 and TRBJ2-5; TRBD2 is a possible D gene (6 bases). Trimming removed 4 bases from V and 1 base from J, with 11 bases in between. Per germline, CDR1 SGHRS and CDR2 YFSETQ. This CDR3 is built from 14 residues.